The 22 T cell receptor beta chains reported below all come from one sample, sequenced in a study of blood T cell repertoires in COVID-19. Method: immunoSEQ multiplex PCR; TCRdb's copy keeps in-frame clones and lacks some. The sample lists 90,000 to 150,000 clones, less than 90% occurring once. What was sequenced was peripheral blood. These receptors came from a man between 65 and 79 years old who had recovered from COVID-19.

Only one count was recorded for this clone. The CDR3 loop is CASSLAPGREKLFF. The CDR3 nucleotides are TGTGCCAGCTCACTGGCCCCAGGGAGGGAAAAACTGTTTTTT. The V gene is TRBV18, the J gene TRBJ1-4, with TRBD1 as a possible D gene (5 bases). With 4 bases removed from V and 8 bases from J, the gap between germline ends came to 14 bases. Germline lookup yields CDR1 KGHSH and CDR2 LQKENI. CDR3 length: 14 residues.

This chain connects TRBV19 to TRBJ1-5; weak D call: TRBD1 (5 bases). Germline V gene data show CDR1 as LNHDA and CDR2 as SQIVND (reference sequence). The CDR3 extends over 14 amino acids. Trimming pared 1 base from V and 4 bases from J, leaving 8 bases between. CDR3 in DNA: TGTGCCAGTAGTATAGGGGCAGGGAATCAGCCCCAGCATTTT. Residues: CASSIGAGNQPQHF.

The rearrangement joins TRBV15 to TRBJ1-6, with no clear D. The CDR3 contains 13 residues. V was clipped by 0 bases and J by 8 bases, with 5 bases between them. CDR1 is LNHNV and CDR2 is YYDKDF in the germline V gene (reference sequence). This CDR3 reads CATSRDTDSPLHF. The CDR3 DNA reads TGTGCCACCAGCAGAGATACGGATTCACCCCTCCACTTT.

The chain uses TRBV5-1 and TRBJ1-6; D unresolved. The V gene's germline CDR1 is SGHRS and CDR2 YFSETQ. With 5 bases removed from V and 5 bases from J, the gap between germline ends came to 14 bases. CDR3 size: 15 residues. CDR3 protein: CASSREGANNSPLHF. CDR3 DNA sequence: TGCGCCAGCAGTAGGGAGGGCGCCAATAATTCACCCCTCCACTTT.

The chain recombines TRBV28 with TRBJ2-7; TRBD1 might be the D (7 bases). The germline V and J ends were trimmed by 7 bases and 0 bases, with 19 bases remaining between them. This CDR3 has 16 amino acids. The germline V gene has CDR1 MDHEN and CDR2 SYDVKM. CDR3 sequence reads: CASTQPGQGGSYEQYF. As DNA, the CDR3 is TGTGCCAGCACCCAACCCGGGCAGGGGGGCTCCTACGAGCAGTACTTC.

This chain connects TRBV9 to TRBJ2-3, with D perhaps matching TRBD2 (5 bases). The CDR3 runs to 17 residues. Germline loops: CDR1 SGDLS, CDR2 YYNGEE. Between the trimmed V and J ends, which lost 0 bases and 0 bases, there was a span of 14 bases. CDR3 DNA sequence: TGTGCCAGCAGCGTAGCTTTTCAGCGGACTAGCACAGATACGCAGTATTTT. Its translation: CASSVAFQRTSTDTQYF.

The chain links TRBV28 to TRBJ1-4, with D uncertain. The ends were cut back, 4 bases at V and 0 bases at J, with 12 bases in the middle. The germline CDR1 and CDR2 sequences are MDHEN and SYDVKM. The CDR3 runs 16 residues. The CDR3 spells CASSSAGYATNEKLFF. The CDR3 bases are TGTGCCAGCAGTTCGGCGGGGTATGCAACTAATGAAAAACTGTTTTTT.

The chain combines TRBV9 with TRBJ2-2; weak D call: TRBD1 (5 bases). The germline gives CDR1 SGDLS, CDR2 YYNGEE. The CDR3 totals 14 residues. V was pared by 0 bases and J by 4 bases, with 7 bases between. This chain's CDR3 is CASSVGRGTGELFF. The DNA of the CDR3 is TGTGCCAGCAGCGTAGGAAGGGGCACCGGGGAGCTGTTTTTT.

J is TRBJ2-7 and V is TRBV28, with D perhaps matching TRBD2 (5 bases). The length of the CDR3 is 10 residues. Trimming pared 6 bases from V and 13 bases from J, leaving 13 bases between. CDR1 is MDHEN and CDR2 is SYDVKM in the germline V gene. The DNA for the CDR3 is TGTGCCAGCAGCGACGGGGTCCTTTACTTC. Translating it yields CASSDGVLYF.

The chain employs TRBV7-3 and TRBJ2-3; 8 bases map to TRBD1. There are 14 residues in the CDR3. Germline CDR1 and CDR2: SGHTA and FQGTGA. Losses at the gene ends were 7 bases for V and 1 base for J; bases not matched to a gene: 4. CDR3 region: CASKLTGGTDTQYF. The CDR3 coding sequence is TGTGCCAGCAAGCTGACAGGGGGCACAGATACGCAGTATTTT.

The chain joins TRBV19 to TRBJ2-7; the match to TRBD1 covers 11 bases. From germline, CDR1 is LNHDA and CDR2 SQIVND (reference sequence). J was trimmed by 2 bases and V by 5 bases; bases with no gene match: 5. CDR3 length: 15 amino acids. The CDR3 nucleotides read TGTGCCAGTAGTCCCGGGACAGGGGGGGCCTACGAGCAGTACTTC. Residues: CASSPGTGGAYEQYF.

The chain carries TRBV5-8 and TRBJ2-1; D possibly corresponds to TRBD2 (6 bases). The CDR3 totals 16 residues. CDR1 and CDR2 (germline): SGHTS, YDEGEE. With 4 bases removed from V and 7 bases from J, the gap between germline ends came to 21 bases. CDR3 DNA: TGTGCCAGCAGCCCGGCGGAAGGGGAGGTTTGGAATGAGCAGTTCTTC. It translates to CASSPAEGEVWNEQFF.

This chain uses TRBV27 with TRBJ1-2, with D tentatively TRBD1 (6 bases). Germline V gene data show CDR1 as MNHEY and CDR2 as SMNVEV (reference sequence). The CDR3 spans 14 residues. V lost 0 bases, J lost 8 bases, and 13 bases lay in between. DNA of the CDR3: TGTGCCAGCAGTTTATCCCCAGGGGCGCGAGGCTACACCTTC. Translation gives CASSLSPGARGYTF.

The chain links TRBV11-1 to TRBJ1-3, with D uncertain. The ends were cut back, 3 bases at V and 0 bases at J, with 9 bases in the middle. Germline CDR1 reads SGHAT; CDR2 reads FQDESV (reference sequence). The CDR3 covers 15 residues. CDR3 residues: CASSLGTASGNTIYF. In DNA, the CDR3 is TGTGCCAGCAGCTTGGGCACGGCCTCTGGAAACACCATATATTTT.

In this sample, this clone turned up once. The rearrangement links TRBV6-2 or TRBV6-3 to TRBJ1-2; D ambiguous. Trimming shortened V by 2 bases and J by 3 bases, and 4 bases separated the two germline ends. The germline gives CDR1 MNHEY, CDR2 SVGEGT. There are 12 residues in the CDR3. CDR3 sequence (DNA): TGTGCCAGCAGTTACACTGACTATGGCTACACCTTC. This sequence encodes CASSYTDYGYTF.

This chain uses TRBV5-1 with TRBJ1-1, with 8 bases lining up with TRBD1. CDR1 and CDR2 from the germline V gene are SGHRS and YFSETQ. This CDR3 contains 15 residues. With V trimmed by 4 bases and J by 1 base, 6 bases remained unmatched. CDR3 bases: TGCGCCAGCAGCGTAGGACAGGGTGGGAACACTGAAGCTTTCTTT. It yields the protein CASSVGQGGNTEAFF.

The V and J genes are TRBV5-1 and TRBJ1-4, with 10 positions matching TRBD1. This CDR3 is 15 amino acids long. V dropped 4 bases and J dropped 8; count of bases not matched to a gene: 8. Germline CDR1 and CDR2: SGHRS and YFSETQ. CDR3 bases: TGCGCCAGCAGCAACCATCGGACAGGGGGAGAAAAACTGTTTTTT. Translated: CASSNHRTGGEKLFF.

V is TRBV9 and J is TRBJ1-1; D is undetermined. CDR1 is SGDLS and CDR2 is YYNGEE in the germline V gene. V lost 3 bases, J lost 4 bases, and 7 bases lay in between. This CDR3 contains 12 residues. The CDR3 sequence: CASSGAGTEAFF. The CDR3, as DNA: TGTGCCAGCAGCGGGGCGGGCACTGAAGCTTTCTTT. The variable domain in full, with the rest retrieved from reference TRBV9 and TRBJ1-1, is DSGVTQTPKHLITATGQRVTLRCSPRSGDLSVYWYQQSLDQGLQFLIQYYNGEERAKGNILERFSAQQFPDLHSELNLSSLELGDSALYFCASSGAGTEAFFGQGTRLTVV.

The chain employs TRBV7-8 and TRBJ2-7; D perhaps matches TRBD2 (5 bases). This CDR3 is 14 amino acids long. Germline V gives CDR1 SGHVS, CDR2 FQNEAQ. The V end lost 2 bases, the J end lost 2 bases, and 10 bases lay between the germline ends. The CDR3 reads CASSLRRGPYEQYF. The CDR3 bases are TGTGCCAGCAGCTTAAGGCGAGGGCCCTACGAGCAGTACTTC.

The J gene is TRBJ2-2, the V gene TRBV5-1; possibly TRBD2 for D (6 bases). Germline lookup yields CDR1 SGHRS and CDR2 YFSETQ. The CDR3 is 17 amino acids. V lost 1 base, J lost 0 bases, and 13 bases lay in between. This chain's CDR3 is CASSLFGGVSNTGELFF. The CDR3 region has the DNA TGCGCCAGCAGCTTGTTTGGCGGGGTTTCGAACACCGGGGAGCTGTTTTTT. Full variable domain (remainder filled in from reference TRBV5-1 and TRBJ2-2): KAGVTQTPRYLIKTRGQQVTLSCSPISGHRSVSWYQQTPGQGLQFLFEYFSETQRNKGNFPGRFSGRQFSNSRSEMNVSTLELGDSALYLCASSLFGGVSNTGELFFGEGSRLTVL.

The J gene is TRBJ2-2, the V gene TRBV24-1, with 7 bases fitting TRBD2. From germline, CDR1 is KGHDR and CDR2 SFDVKD. The CDR3 is made up of 16 amino acids. Unmatched junction bases numbered 5, after V lost 4 bases and J lost 1 base. As DNA, the CDR3 is TGTGCCACCAGTGAGCCGGGGGGACGGAACACCGGGGAGCTGTTTTTT. This gives the protein CATSEPGGRNTGELFF.

This clone was observed a handful of times. The chain combines TRBV2 with TRBJ2-1; 8 nucleotides match TRBD1. Per the germline V gene, CDR1 is SNHLY and CDR2 is FYNNEI. This CDR3 is built from 15 residues. With V trimmed by 10 bases and J by 2 bases, 10 bases remained unmatched. CDR3 residues: CATQGALGPYNEQFF. The CDR3 nucleotides read TGTGCCACGCAGGGGGCGCTTGGTCCCTACAATGAGCAGTTCTTC.